These 14 T cell receptor beta chains share one sample of origin, sequenced in a study of blood T cell repertoires in COVID-19. Using immunoSEQ multiplex PCR, the repertoire was profiled, and TCRdb retains in-frame clones only, with some absent. Of approximately 160,000 clones in the sample, approximately 84% were seen once. The sample was peripheral blood. The receptors derive from a man in his late teens or twenties with active or convalescent COVID-19.

This clone was observed a few times. The V gene is TRBV5-1, the J gene TRBJ1-1, with 7 bases lining up with TRBD1. With V trimmed by 3 bases and J by 0 bases, 2 bases remained unmatched. Germline CDR1 SGHRS, CDR2 YFSETQ. The CDR3 is 14 residues long. In nucleotides, the CDR3 is TGCGCCAGCAGCTCACAGGGGTTGAACACTGAAGCTTTCTTT. As protein: CASSSQGLNTEAFF.

V is TRBV15 and J is TRBJ1-4; no clear D. Germline CDR1 and CDR2: LNHNV and YYDKDF (reference sequence). This CDR3 has 16 amino acids. The germline V and J ends were trimmed by 3 bases and 0 bases, with 11 bases remaining between them. As DNA, the CDR3 is TGTGCCACCAGCAGCCCTGCGGGGACAACTAATGAAAAACTGTTTTTT. It yields the protein CATSSPAGTTNEKLFF.

V usage is TRBV19 and J usage is TRBJ1-2; a possible D gene is TRBD1 (5 bases). V dropped 4 bases and J dropped 4 bases, with 10 bases sitting between them. CDR3 length: 13 residues. Germline V gives CDR1 LNHDA, CDR2 SQIVND (reference sequence). The CDR3 sequence: CASSTGLGYGYTF. As DNA, the CDR3 is TGTGCCAGTAGTACGGGACTAGGCTATGGCTACACCTTC.

This clone was counted once. The gene calls are TRBV12-1 and TRBJ1-3; TRBD1, as called in the table, went unchecked against the DNA. TRBV12-1 is a pseudogene segment. The CDR3 totals 17 residues. The CDR3 reads CASSFTRDRGFGNTIYF. The DNA for the CDR3 is TGTGCCAGCAGCTTCACCCGGGACAGGGGGTTTGGAAACACCATATATTTT.

V gene TRBV19 combines with J gene TRBJ2-4; no reliable D call. V dropped 0 bases and J dropped 5 bases, with 5 bases sitting between them. The CDR3 is 13 amino acids. Germline assignment: CDR1 LNHDA and CDR2 SQIVND (reference sequence). The DNA of the CDR3 is TGTGCCAGTAGTATAGATTGGCAAAACATTCAGTACTTC. This encodes CASSIDWQNIQYF.

The CDR3 coding sequence is TGTGCCAGCAGGGGACAGGGAGGAAATAATTCACCCCTCCACTTT. Translated: CASRGQGGNNSPLHF. The chain combines TRBV6-5 with TRBJ1-6; 9 nucleotides match TRBD1. J gave up 5 bases and V 6 bases, and 5 bases lay outside the gene matches. The CDR3 loop spans 15 amino acids. Germline CDR1 and CDR2: MNHEY and SVGAGI.

The chain has TRBV9 and TRBJ1-3; D unclear. Looked up from germline, CDR1 is SGDLS and CDR2 is YYNGEE. V lost 0 bases and J lost 3, with 4 bases in between. The CDR3 has 13 residues. In DNA, the CDR3 is TGTGCCAGCAGCGTAGACAGTGGAAACACCATATATTTT. Amino acid sequence: CASSVDSGNTIYF.

The V call is TRBV11-2, the J call TRBJ1-2, with 9 bases identical to TRBD1. The CDR3 extends over 14 amino acids. CDR1 and CDR2 (germline): SGHAT, FQNNGV. V shed 8 bases, J shed 8 bases, and the junction held 12 bases outside the gene matches. In nucleotides, the CDR3 is TGTGCCAGCGGGGACAGGGCTCGATTGGGGGGCTACACCTTC. It yields the protein CASGDRARLGGYTF.

The chain couples TRBV14 to TRBJ2-1; 7 nucleotides agree with TRBD2. The CDR3 is 15 amino acids. Germline trimming cut 4 bases from V and 8 bases from J; bases unmatched to any gene: 11. Germline V gives CDR1 SGHDN, CDR2 FVKESK. The CDR3 DNA is TGTGCCAGCAGCCCCCTTCGACGGGGAGGGGATGAGCAGTTCTTC. Protein product: CASSPLRRGGDEQFF.

The chain uses TRBV7-9 and TRBJ2-3; TRBD2 agrees at 14 bases. The V segment lost 1 base and the J segment 0 bases; nucleotides outside the gene matches: 3. CDR3 length equals 18 residues. CDR1 and CDR2 (germline): SEHNR, FQNEAQ (reference sequence). For the CDR3, the DNA is TGTGCCAGCAGCTTAGGGACTAGCGGGAGGCCAAGCACAGATACGCAGTATTTT. Its protein product is CASSLGTSGRPSTDTQYF.

The CDR3 sequence is CASSYADKQGEAFF. The CDR3 nucleotides are TGTGCCAGCAGTTACGCCGACAAGCAGGGTGAAGCTTTCTTT. The chain combines TRBV6-5 with TRBJ1-1; possible D gene TRBD1, 5 bases. The CDR3 sequence is 14 residues long. V lost 2 bases to trimming and J lost 7 bases, with 14 bases between them. Germline V gene sequence: CDR1 MNHEY, CDR2 SVGAGI.

The chain combines TRBV7-3 with TRBJ2-1; 8 bases are a match to TRBD2. Germline CDR1 and CDR2: SGHTA and FQGTGA. This CDR3 spans 16 amino acids. The trim removed 4 bases at V and 9 bases at J, leaving 14 bases unmatched. The CDR3 is CASSSLAGKGFGEQFF. The CDR3 DNA reads as TGTGCCAGCAGCTCATTAGCGGGAAAGGGTTTTGGTGAGCAGTTCTTC. Full variable domain (rest looked up from reference TRBV7-3 and TRBJ2-1): GAGVSQTPSNKVTEKGKYVELRCDPISGHTALYWYRQSLGQGPEFLIYFQGTGAADDSGLPNDRFFAVRPEGSVSTLKIQRTERGDSAVYLCASSSLAGKGFGEQFFGPGTRLTVL.

V gene TRBV3-1 (or the pseudogene TRBV3-2) combines with J gene TRBJ1-4; D is unclear. Trimming took off 4 bases at V and 7 bases at J, with 16 bases between the two ends. From germline, CDR1 is LGHDT and CDR2 YNNKEL (reference sequence). The length of the CDR3 is 15 residues. The CDR3 loop is CASSPMVPESEKLFF. CDR3 in DNA: TGTGCCAGCAGCCCAATGGTCCCAGAAAGTGAAAAACTGTTTTTT.

The V call is TRBV18, the J call TRBJ1-6; D gene uncertain. V shed 3 bases and J shed 10 bases, with 13 bases lying between them. In germline, CDR1 is KGHSH, CDR2 LQKENI. The CDR3 extends over 14 amino acids. This chain's CDR3 is CASSPGSRGSPLHF. CDR3 sequence (DNA): TGTGCCAGCTCACCCGGGTCACGGGGATCACCCCTCCACTTT.